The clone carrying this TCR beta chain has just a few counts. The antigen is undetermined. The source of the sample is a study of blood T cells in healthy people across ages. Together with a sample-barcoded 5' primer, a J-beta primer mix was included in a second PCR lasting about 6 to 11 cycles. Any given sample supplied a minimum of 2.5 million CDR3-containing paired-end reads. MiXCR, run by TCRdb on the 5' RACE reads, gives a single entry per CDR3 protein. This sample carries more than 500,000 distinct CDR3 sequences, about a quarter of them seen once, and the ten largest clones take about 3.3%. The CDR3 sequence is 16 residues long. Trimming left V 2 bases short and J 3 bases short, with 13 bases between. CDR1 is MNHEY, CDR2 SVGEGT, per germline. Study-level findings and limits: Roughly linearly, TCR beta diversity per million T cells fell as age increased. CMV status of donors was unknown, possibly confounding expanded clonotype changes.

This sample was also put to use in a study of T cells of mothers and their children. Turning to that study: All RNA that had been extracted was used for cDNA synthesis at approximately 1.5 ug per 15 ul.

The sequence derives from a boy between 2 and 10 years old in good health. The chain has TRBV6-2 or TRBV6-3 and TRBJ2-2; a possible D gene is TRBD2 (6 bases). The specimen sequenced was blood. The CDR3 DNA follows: TGTGCCAGCAGTTACGGGGTTAGCGGTTACACCGGGGAGCTGTTTTTT. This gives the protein CASSYGVSGYTGELFF.